This T cell receptor beta chain is drawn from a study of T cells in Graves' hyperthyroidism and ophthalmopathy. Authors of the study amplified TCR beta CDR3 regions from RNA transcripts. TCR CDR3 regions were first amplified by RT-PCR with HTBI primers. From the multiplex PCR reads, TCRdb called clonotypes with MiXCR, one entry per CDR3 protein. The sample lists roughly 380,000 distinct CDR3 sequences, about 18% occurring once. Trimming removed 3 bases at V and 6 bases at J, with 14 bases between. This CDR3 is built from 14 residues. CDR1 is LNHNV and CDR2 is YYDKDF in the germline V gene (reference sequence).

The sample consisted of blood. The chain is built from TRBV15 and TRBJ1-1, with D tentatively TRBD1 (6 bases). The TCR originated in a young woman with Graves' hyperthyroidism. CDR3 nucleotides: TGTGCCACCAGCAGTTTTCAGGGGCGGGCTGAAGCTTTCTTT. Translated: CATSSFQGRAEAFF.